This T cell receptor beta chain was recorded in a study of T cell responses to AZD1222 COVID-19 vaccine. To note about this clone: Its specificity is unknown.

TCRdb's table, derived via immunoSEQ multiplex PCR, lists solely in-frame clones and lacks some. The sample includes around 150,000 clones, roughly 88% of them seen just once. The V gene's germline CDR1 is SGHKS and CDR2 YYEKEE (reference sequence). V shed 1 base and J shed 7 bases, with 11 bases lying between them. The CDR3 has 13 residues. Study-wide results and caveats: Spike-spanning, vaccine-associated CD4 TCRs were dominant at 160-218 and 743-854.

This material consisted of peripheral blood, taken 28 days after the second AZD1222 dose. This TCR came from an adult who received the AZD1222 COVID-19 vaccine. The chain employs TRBV5-5 and TRBJ1-2; D not certain. CDR3 sequence reads: CASSLSPWGGYTF. CDR3 coding DNA: TGTGCCAGCAGCTTGTCCCCTTGGGGTGGCTACACCTTC.